This TCR beta chain came from a study of T cell repertoires in cytomegalovirus infection. Whole-study context: It was recently identified HLA-C-restricted and well-studied HLA-B-restricted CMV epitopes that the study used. CMV infection together with matching HLA type was indicated by public TCR beta signatures.

In TCRdb, the reads were re-called with MiXCR into one record per CDR3 protein. The data contain around 50,000 distinct CDR3 sequences, around 20% of them singletons. General study results and limits: The ex vivo response showed dominance by HLA-C-restricted CMV-specific TCR beta clonotypes.

Germline loops: CDR1 MNHEY, CDR2 SMNVEV (reference sequence). Trimming cost V 0 bases and J 0 bases; bases outside gene matches: 1. The length of the CDR3 is 15 residues. Comment on this clonotype: The antigen is unknown.

Sample: CD8+ T cells from cultured PBMCs, taken from culture after CMV antigen stimulation. The source is a human donor in good health (CMV status not recorded). Some clones in this sample may be carry-over from other donors' samples. The chain links TRBV27 to TRBJ1-1, with 7 nucleotides matching TRBD1. This CDR3 reads CASSLSQGMNTEAFF. CDR3 DNA sequence: TGTGCCAGCAGTTTATCACAGGGGATGAACACTGAAGCTTTCTTT.